Shown below are 10 T cell receptor beta chains from a single sample sequenced in a study of blood T cell repertoires in COVID-19. Clones were read by immunoSEQ multiplex PCR, and TCRdb kept only the in-frame ones, dropping some. The sample consists of about 280,000 clones, about four fifths of them appearing once. Sequenced: PBMCs or T cells enriched from blood (not recorded which). The receptor set was obtained from a man aged 40-49 years who had been exposed to COVID-19.

This clone was counted between two and nine times. The chain links TRBV20-1 to TRBJ2-3; D gene ambiguous. V gave up 8 bases and J gave up 5 bases, with 8 bases separating them. The germline CDR1 and CDR2 sequences are DFQATT and SNEGSKA (reference sequence). This CDR3 region has 10 residues. The CDR3 DNA is TGCAGTTTTACCAGAGATACGCAGTATTTT. Translation: CSFTRDTQYF.

V is TRBV5-1 and J is TRBJ2-7; D is perhaps TRBD1 (6 bases). CDR1 is SGHRS, CDR2 YFSETQ, per germline. V lost 2 bases and J lost 6, with 18 bases in between. The CDR3 runs to 15 residues. CDR3 amino acids: CASSFSSGALSEQYF. For the CDR3, the DNA is TGCGCCAGCAGCTTTTCCTCAGGGGCGCTTAGCGAGCAGTACTTC. The complete variable domain, with remaining parts taken from reference TRBV5-1 and TRBJ2-7, reads KAGVTQTPRYLIKTRGQQVTLSCSPISGHRSVSWYQQTPGQGLQFLFEYFSETQRNKGNFPGRFSGRQFSNSRSEMNVSTLELGDSALYLCASSFSSGALSEQYFGPGTRLTVT.

This chain connects TRBV18 to TRBJ1-2; D is unclear. Deletions cut 2 bases from V and 6 bases from J, with 10 bases between. The CDR3 extends over 13 amino acids. CDR1 and CDR2 (germline): KGHSH, LQKENI. CDR3 amino acids: CASSPRREDGYTF. The DNA for the CDR3 is TGTGCCAGCTCACCAAGGAGGGAGGATGGCTACACCTTC. The full variable domain, with the rest looked up from reference TRBV18 and TRBJ1-2, is NAGVMQNPRHLVRRRGQEARLRCSPMKGHSHVYWYRQLPEEGLKFMVYLQKENIIDESGMPKERFSAEFPKEGPSILRIQQVVRGDSAAYFCASSPRREDGYTFGSGTRLTVV.

The CDR3 DNA reads as TGTGCCAGCAGCTTAGGGCTAGCGGGAGACAATGAGCAGTTCTTC. Translation gives CASSLGLAGDNEQFF. V and J are TRBV7-9 and TRBJ2-1; 10 bases line up with TRBD2. The germline V gene has CDR1 SEHNR and CDR2 FQNEAQ (reference sequence). After removal of 1 base from V and 5 bases from J, the junction contained 2 bases not matched to a gene. The CDR3 is 15 amino acids. Full variable domain (outside the CDR3, taken from reference TRBV7-9 and TRBJ2-1): DTGVSQNPRHKITKRGQNVTFRCDPISEHNRLYWYRQTLGQGPEFLTYFQNEAQLEKSRLLSDRFSAERPKGSFSTLEIQRTEQGDSAMYLCASSLGLAGDNEQFFGPGTRLTVL.

This chain connects TRBV12-3 or TRBV12-4 to TRBJ1-1, with D possibly being TRBD1 (5 bases). The CDR3 has 13 amino acids. V lost 7 bases, J lost 6 bases, and 15 bases lay in between. The CDR3 DNA reads TGTGCCAGCACTCCAGCGGGGCCTTCTGAAGCTTTCTTT. Translated: CASTPAGPSEAFF.

The table lists this clone with a few counts. The J gene is TRBJ1-2, the V gene TRBV30; 8 bases are a match to TRBD1. This CDR3 is built from 13 residues. CDR1 and CDR2 from the germline V gene are GTSNPN and SVGIG (reference sequence). Trimming removed 4 bases from V and 5 bases from J; junction bases left unmatched: 6. The CDR3 region has the DNA TGTGCCTGGAAAAGGACAGGGTCATATGGCTACACCTTC. It codes for CAWKRTGSYGYTF.

This sequence joins TRBV19 and TRBJ1-4; TRBD1 matches 8 bases. The V gene end was trimmed by 6 bases and the J gene end by 8 bases; junction bases not matched to a gene: 29. CDR3 length: 21 residues. In germline, CDR1 is LNHDA, CDR2 SQIVND (reference sequence). CDR3 bases: TGTGCCAGTAGCCCTGGGCCGCTGCGTGGACAGGGAACACACTTAGGCGAAAAACTGTTTTTT. It encodes CASSPGPLRGQGTHLGEKLFF.

This chain links TRBV30 with TRBJ1-4; no reliable D call. The V gene's germline CDR1 is GTSNPN and CDR2 SVGIG (reference sequence). The CDR3 has 14 residues. V lost 1 base, J lost 6 bases, and 12 bases lay in between. Here the CDR3 reads CAWSAAGAYEKLFF. The CDR3 DNA sequence: TGTGCCTGGAGTGCGGCAGGCGCGTATGAAAAACTGTTTTTT.

This chain links TRBV5-6 with TRBJ2-2; the D gene is possibly TRBD1 (5 bases). The germline V gene encodes CDR1 SGHDT and CDR2 YYEEEE. This CDR3 contains 13 residues. V shed 5 bases and J shed 6 bases, with 11 bases lying between them. CDR3 sequence reads: CASSVGDSGELFF. CDR3 DNA sequence: TGTGCCAGCAGTGTAGGGGATTCCGGGGAGCTGTTTTTT.

This sequence joins TRBV11-2 and TRBJ1-2; D is perhaps TRBD1 (6 bases). V was cut by 4 bases and J by 2 bases, with 20 bases left in between. CDR1 SGHAT and CDR2 FQNNGV come from the germline V gene. The CDR3 runs to 17 residues. CDR3 amino acids: CASSSHLLTGFNYGYTF. CDR3 in DNA: TGTGCCAGCAGCTCACACCTCCTTACAGGGTTCAACTATGGCTACACCTTC. The full variable domain, completed using reference TRBV11-2 and TRBJ1-2, is EAGVAQSPRYKIIEKRQSVAFWCNPISGHATLYWYQQILGQGPKLLIQFQNNGVVDDSQLPKDRFSAERLKGVDSTLKIQPAKLEDSAVYLCASSSHLLTGFNYGYTFGSGTRLTVV.